Listed below are T cell receptor beta chains from one sample, sequenced in a study of blood T cell repertoires in COVID-19. The repertoire was sequenced with immunoSEQ multiplex PCR; TCRdb's copy has only in-frame clones and lacks some. The sample lists over 25,000 clones; 85% were seen once. The sequenced sample consisted of peripheral blood. These receptor sequences come from a man aged 60 to 69 with active COVID-19. Both conserved end residues are part of each CDR3. D genes are given only for firm matches. Rows may omit the clone size; those that give it use once, few, many or a size class.

TRBV7-3	.	TRBJ2-3	.	CASSLTSTGDTQYF	TGTGCCAGCAGCTTAACTTCCACCGGAGATACGCAGTATTTT
TRBV28	once	TRBJ2-3	TRBD1	CASSLKGAGDTQYF	TGTGCCAGCAGTTTAAAGGGGGCAGGGGATACGCAGTATTTT
TRBV11-3	.	TRBJ2-5	.	CASSAQGGETQYF	TGTGCCAGCAGCGCCCAGGGTGGAGAGACCCAGTACTTC
TRBV5-1	.	TRBJ2-1	TRBD2	CASSLDGTSVSEQFF	TGCGCCAGCAGCTTGGACGGGACTAGCGTTAGTGAGCAGTTCTTC
TRBV27	.	TRBJ2-1	TRBD2	CASSLRAGSYNEQFF	TGTGCCAGCAGTTTAAGAGCGGGATCCTACAATGAGCAGTTCTTC
TRBV9	.	TRBJ2-1	TRBD1	CASSSNRGRNEQFF	TGTGCCAGCAGCTCCAACAGGGGGAGGAATGAGCAGTTCTTC
TRBV6-5	.	TRBJ1-2	TRBD1	CASVGTGGNYGYTF	TGTGCCAGTGTTGGGACAGGGGGAAACTATGGCTACACCTTC
TRBV19	few	TRBJ1-5	TRBD1	CASSLTGGQPQHF	TGTGCCAGTAGTTTAACAGGGGGCCAGCCCCAGCATTTT
TRBV19	.	TRBJ2-5	TRBD2	CASSITSGRLKTQYF	TGTGCCAGTAGTATTACCAGCGGGAGACTAAAGACCCAGTACTTC
TRBV3-1/TRBV3-2	.	TRBJ2-3	.	CASSYREMAADTQYF	TGTGCCAGCAGCTACCGGGAGATGGCGGCAGATACGCAGTATTTT
TRBV5-1	.	TRBJ2-1	.	CASSLQRDTYNEQFF	TGCGCCAGCAGCTTGCAGAGGGACACATACAATGAGCAGTTCTTC
TRBV19	once	TRBJ1-4	TRBD1	CASSMPGQAEKLFF	TGTGCCAGTAGTATGCCGGGACAGGCCGAAAAACTGTTTTTT
TRBV5-1	.	TRBJ2-3	TRBD1	CASRGDRSSTDTQYF	TGCGCCAGCAGGGGGGACAGATCTAGCACAGATACGCAGTATTTT
TRBV19	.	TRBJ1-3	TRBD1	CASSLLQGGFFKLSGNTIYF	TGTGCCAGTAGTCTGTTACAGGGGGGCTTCTTCAAACTCTCTGGAAACACCATATATTTT
TRBV7-9	.	TRBJ1-2	.	CASSFGGDYGYTF	TGTGCCAGCAGCTTTGGGGGGGACTATGGCTACACCTTC
TRBV24-1	.	TRBJ2-3	TRBD2	CATSDLTGGPADTQYF	TGTGCCACCAGTGATTTAACGGGAGGGCCCGCAGATACGCAGTATTTT
TRBV2	.	TRBJ2-7	TRBD1	CASSSQGSNYEQYF	TGTGCCAGCAGTTCACAGGGGAGCAACTACGAGCAGTACTTC
TRBV7-9	.	TRBJ2-7	.	CASSPDGSAKQYF	TGTGCCAGCAGCCCAGATGGCTCCGCCAAGCAGTACTTC
TRBV11-2	.	TRBJ2-3	.	CASSPSGYDTDTQYF	TGTGCCAGCAGTCCGAGCGGGTATGACACAGATACGCAGTATTTT
TRBV2	.	TRBJ2-7	.	CASSLEAHEQYF	TGTGCCAGCAGTTTGGAGGCCCACGAGCAGTACTTC
TRBV7-9	.	TRBJ2-1	TRBD2	CASSLWTSGSVNEQFF	TGTGCCAGCAGCTTATGGACTAGCGGGAGTGTGAATGAGCAGTTCTTC
TRBV28	.	TRBJ2-7	.	CASSSLYEQYF	TGTGCCAGCAGTTCCCTATACGAGCAGTACTTC
TRBV5-1	.	TRBJ2-7	.	CASSSGTSNEQYF	TGCGCCAGCAGCTCCGGGACATCGAACGAGCAGTACTTC
TRBV11-3	.	TRBJ2-5	TRBD2	CASSLGGTSGSFVETQYF	TGTGCCAGCAGCTTAGGGGGGACTAGCGGGTCGTTTGTCGAGACCCAGTACTTC
TRBV24-1	.	TRBJ2-2	.	CATTGGSNTGELFF	TGTGCCACCACGGGCGGGTCGAACACCGGGGAGCTGTTTTTT
TRBV5-5	.	TRBJ2-1	.	CASSSYNEQFF	TGTGCCAGCAGTTCTTACAATGAGCAGTTCTTC
TRBV5-6	.	TRBJ2-5	TRBD2	CASSLLAGVGRETQYF	TGTGCCAGCAGCTTGTTAGCGGGAGTGGGGCGGGAGACCCAGTACTTC
TRBV9	.	TRBJ2-5	.	CASSRSGQETQYF	TGTGCCAGCAGCCGAAGCGGTCAAGAGACCCAGTACTTC
TRBV27	.	TRBJ1-5	TRBD1	CASSRTGLGQPQHF	TGTGCCAGCAGCCGGACAGGGTTAGGCCAGCCCCAGCATTTT
TRBV10-3	.	TRBJ2-5	.	CAISEGTTGEGQLQETQYF	TGTGCCATCAGTGAGGGGACAACTGGGGAAGGACAGCTACAAGAGACCCAGTACTTC
TRBV7-2	.	TRBJ2-1	.	CASSLVSNEQFF	TGTGCCAGCAGCTTAGTATCCAATGAGCAGTTCTTC
TRBV6-5	.	TRBJ2-2	TRBD2	CASSPAGKTGELFF	TGTGCCAGCAGTCCAGCGGGAAAGACCGGGGAGCTGTTTTTT
TRBV19	.	TRBJ2-5	TRBD2	CASSIPPSGTSGRGYLRETQYF	TGTGCCAGTAGTATACCCCCCTCCGGGACTAGCGGGAGAGGTTACCTTCGGGAGACCCAGTACTTC
TRBV4-2	.	TRBJ1-4	.	CASSQEIPRATNEKLFF	TGTGCCAGCAGCCAAGAAATACCCAGGGCAACTAATGAAAAACTGTTTTTT
TRBV9	.	TRBJ2-6	.	CASSTRGFSSGANVLTF	TGTGCCAGCAGCACCAGGGGCTTTTCCTCTGGGGCCAACGTCCTGACTTTC
TRBV19	.	TRBJ2-3	TRBD1	CASSIPRRGSATDTQYF	TGTGCCAGTAGTATCCCCCGCAGGGGGTCTGCCACAGATACGCAGTATTTT
TRBV19	few	TRBJ2-4	.	CASSNWGPTAKNIQYF	TGTGCCAGTAGTAACTGGGGCCCCACAGCCAAAAACATTCAGTACTTC
TRBV4-2	.	TRBJ2-2	TRBD1	CASHPSAGGVTGELFF	TGTGCCAGCCACCCGAGCGCAGGGGGCGTCACCGGGGAGCTGTTTTTT
TRBV9	.	TRBJ2-1	TRBD2	CASSPGAGVDEQFF	TGTGCCAGCAGCCCTGGAGCGGGAGTGGATGAGCAGTTCTTC
TRBV28	.	TRBJ2-3	TRBD2	CASSLWETSGSLDTQYF	TGTGCCAGCAGTTTATGGGAGACTAGCGGGAGCTTAGATACGCAGTATTTT
TRBV7-3	.	TRBJ2-3	.	CASSPEGTTTDTQYF	TGTGCCAGCAGCCCAGAGGGGACAACCACAGATACGCAGTATTTT
TRBV6-5	.	TRBJ2-2	.	CASSYALTSRELFF	TGTGCCAGCAGTTACGCCTTAACTAGCCGGGAGCTGTTTTTT
TRBV10-3	.	TRBJ2-3	TRBD2	CAISESKAGVRDTQYF	TGTGCCATCAGTGAGTCGAAAGCGGGAGTTAGAGATACGCAGTATTTT
TRBV7-9	few	TRBJ1-4	TRBD1	CASSTGTGPTNEKLFF	TGTGCCAGCAGCACCGGGACAGGTCCAACTAATGAAAAACTGTTTTTT
TRBV11-3	.	TRBJ2-2	TRBD2	CASSPGLEFTGELFF	TGTGCCAGCAGCCCAGGACTAGAATTCACCGGGGAGCTGTTTTTT
TRBV11-3	.	TRBJ1-1	TRBD1	CASSPRTGSEAFF	TGTGCCAGCAGCCCCCGGACAGGATCAGAAGCTTTCTTT
TRBV30	.	TRBJ2-1	TRBD2	CAWSAGRAGNEQFF	TGTGCCTGGAGTGCGGGGAGGGCGGGGAATGAGCAGTTCTTC
TRBV9	.	TRBJ2-2	TRBD2	CASNRDPGGRGELFF	TGTGCCAGCAACCGGGACCCGGGAGGACGCGGGGAGCTGTTTTTT
TRBV18	.	TRBJ1-4	TRBD1	CASTDQGAPLFF	TGTGCCAGCACGGACCAGGGGGCCCCTTTGTTTTTT
TRBV19	once	TRBJ2-2	TRBD1	CASSRDSANTGELFF	TGTGCCAGTAGTAGGGACAGCGCGAACACCGGGGAGCTGTTTTTT
TRBV5-1	.	TRBJ1-2	.	CASSLVGGNYGYTF	TGCGCCAGCAGCTTGGTCGGCGGGAACTATGGCTACACCTTC
TRBV6-6	.	TRBJ2-2	TRBD2	CANGGGNTGELFF	TGTGCCAACGGGGGGGGAAACACCGGGGAGCTGTTTTTT